The sequence of this TCR beta chain was determined in a study of persistence of HIV-infected CD4 T cells (dated by TCRdb to about 2020). With respect to the entire study: The median time the participants had spent on suppressive ART was roughly eight years. Peripheral blood samples of up to roughly 200 mL were obtained at multiple time points, with the exception of a couple of participants, for whom leukapheresis was performed at a single time point. The study isolated CMV- and HIV-1 Gag-responding CD4+ T cells from ART-treated individuals to examine antigen-driven clonal expansion of HIV-1-infected cells. The clonality of all cells in each sorted population was measured by TCRbeta sequencing, and the clonality of infected cells was measured by proviral sequencing. For the TCR cluster analysis across participants, eight or nine participants were included for CMV and about 7 participants for Gag. General findings and caveats noted by the study authors: Enrichment of degenerate expanded CDR3beta sequences was found in antigen-responding cells, suggesting convergent selection of CD4+ responses to CMV and Gag. Restriction of bulk TCR analyses to the rare CMV-responding cells that actually carried HIV-1 proviruses was not possible. TCRbeta richness in CMV- and Gag-responding cells was significantly lower than in anti-CD3/anti-CD28-responding cells; CMV-responding cells had higher oligoclonality than CD3/CD28-stimulated and Gag-responding cells. The study involved few individuals and tested only a limited range of antigens. Within the same sorted populations, TCR oligoclonality correlated with proviral oligoclonality.

About this clone itself: Its recognized antigen is unknown. The sample holds no much larger clone one base away, and base qualities are not on file.

The germline ends are 14 bases apart after V is trimmed by 4 bases and J by 1 base. Reading from cysteine to phenylalanine, the CDR3 counts 15 amino acids. Kept here is only the CDR3 DNA, which spans 45 bases and is read in frame from base 1. The germline V gene encodes CDR1 MNHEY and CDR2 SVGAGI. This specimen's treatment or condition label, interpreted: suppressive antiretroviral therapy. Cells were stimulated with lysates of CMV-infected fibroblasts at approximately 9 ug/mL. Sorting of responding CD4+ T cells was based on upregulation of both CD40 ligand and CD69. HIV-1-infected adults in whom suppressive ART had been started during chronic infection were enrolled as participants. Plasma HIV-1 RNA had been undetectable (below 50 copies/mL) in participants for at least 4 years. To be included, a participant needed positive CMV serology and a CD4+ T cell count above 400 cells/uL. Before stimulation, PBMCs were isolated using density centrifugation and then depleted of CD8+ T cells. For less than 20 hours, CD8-depleted PBMCs were stimulated with anti-CD28/CD49d costimulation, a CD40-blocking antibody, and enfuvirtide, which was added to prevent new infections. Cells were sorted on a Beckman Coulter MoFlo Legacy or XDP sorter, with propidium iodide excluding dead cells. The QIAamp DNA Mini Kit was used for genomic DNA extraction from samples above one million cells, and the Quick-DNA Microprep Kit was used otherwise.

The immunoSEQ hsTCRB assay version 4 in survey mode was used to sequence TCRbeta repertoires from genomic DNA. Genomic DNA was diluted to roughly 9.3 ng/uL, and up to roughly 1 ug per sample was used for TCRbeta sequencing. Concerning the study's data processing: TCRbeta data analysis was done in ImmunoSeq Analyzer 3.0, and diversity was calculated on productive nucleotide rearrangements. Lower-bound TCR diversity was estimated with the improved Chao index, and clonality with the Gini coefficient using the Immunarch R package. Different nucleotide rearrangements encoding the same CDR3beta amino acid sequence were counted as distinct clonotypes. Differential abundance analysis identified TCRbeta sequences significantly enriched in antigen-responding cells relative to anti-CD3/anti-CD28-activated cells. TCRs were clustered by predicted peptide-MHC specificity with GLIPH2, both within individual participants and across merged participant data sets. TCRdb mirrors the immuneACCESS table, restricted to in-frame sequences. Some clones are absent from its copies; in checked studies, under half trace to an unresolved V gene, and the reason for the others is unknown. V, J and clone size are taken as reported in that table, and D and trimming were inferred from the DNA itself. A total of 15,000 to 20,000 clones appear in this sample, around 78% of them only once. Almost 7% of the sample lies in the top ten.

The clonotype was recovered from an adult man with HIV who was CMV-seropositive. This sample comprised CD4+ T cells sorted from PBMCs after roughly 18-hour stimulation, obtained from a patient who received antiretroviral therapy. The cell subset or site label for this specimen denotes: CD40L+CD69+ CD4 T cells responding to CMV lysate. Rearrangement joined TRBV6-5 to TRBJ2-7; a tentative D call is TRBD1 (7 bases match). The CDR3 is CASSSGAGGSYEQYF. The DNA sequence is given as TGTGCCAGCAGTTCTGGGGCAGGGGGGTCCTACGAGCAGTACTTC.